This T cell receptor (beta chain) was sequenced in a study of blood T cell repertoires in COVID-19. Study information: Samples taken during acute and convalescent COVID-19 were collected in the United States, Italy and Spain.

Profiling relied on immunoSEQ multiplex PCR, and the TCRdb table lists in-frame clones only, not all of them. The table has 37,000 or so clones, just under 80% seen once. Germline CDR1 and CDR2: SNHLY and FYNNEI. Trimming removed 4 bases from V and 16 bases from J; junction bases left unmatched: 14. This CDR3 comprises 14 residues. Sequencing was carried out using peripheral blood. This sequence originates from a man in his fifties or sixties with acute or convalescent COVID-19. The chain combines TRBV2 with TRBJ2-1; 9 bases fit TRBD1. The CDR3: CASSVKVRTGELFF. CDR3 nucleotides: TGTGCCAGCAGTGTCAAAGTTCGGACAGGGGAGTTATTCTTC.